The 10 T cell receptor beta chains below come from one sample, sequenced in a study of vaccination and CD4 T cells after COVID-19. These receptors are not linked to any known antigen. The Oncomine TCR Beta short-read assay was applied to DNA of cultured CD4+ T cells. One entry per CDR3 protein, called by TCRdb with MiXCR from the PCR reads. The sample consists of some 20,000 distinct CDR3 sequences, roughly 50% of them appearing once. Treatment: roughly 10-day PBMC culture with coronavirus spike peptide pools or control peptides (ViraFEST assay). The specimen sequenced was CD4+ T cells from blood, cultured in vitro. Receptor source: a human donor who had recovered from COVID-19.

The chain is built from TRBV25-1 and TRBJ2-7; 12 nucleotides match TRBD2. Germline loops: CDR1 MGHDK, CDR2 SYGVNS. This CDR3 has 13 amino acids. Germline trimming cut 8 bases from V and 2 bases from J; bases unmatched to any gene: 1. As DNA, the CDR3 is TGTGCCAGCCGACTAGCGGGAGCCTACGAGCAGTACTTC. Residues: CASRLAGAYEQYF.

The chain combines TRBV15 with TRBJ2-7, with 8 bases fitting TRBD1. CDR1 LNHNV and CDR2 YYDKDF come from the germline V gene (reference sequence). The CDR3 sequence is 15 residues long. V shed 1 base and J 3 bases; nucleotides not matched to a gene: 5. This CDR3 is CATSRAGQGNYEQYF. In nucleotides, the CDR3 is TGTGCCACCAGCAGAGCCGGACAGGGAAACTACGAGCAGTACTTC.

CDR3 nucleotide sequence: TGCAGTGCTATGCCCGGGGGTGGGACCGGGGAGCTGTTTTTT. It is translated as CSAMPGGGTGELFF. This chain links TRBV20-1 with TRBJ2-2; possibly TRBD2 for D (6 bases). The V gene's germline CDR1 is DFQATT and CDR2 SNEGSKA (reference sequence). V lost 4 bases to trimming and J lost 5 bases, with 14 bases between them. The CDR3 is 14 amino acids.

The V call is TRBV28, the J call TRBJ2-7, with 7 bases that match TRBD1. The germline CDR1 and CDR2 sequences are MDHEN and SYDVKM. With 5 bases clipped from V and 2 bases from J, the junction kept 6 bases outside the gene matches. CDR3 size: 14 residues. This chain's CDR3 is CASSLDGTAYEQYF. The CDR3, as DNA: TGTGCCAGCAGTCTAGACGGGACAGCCTACGAGCAGTACTTC. Full variable domain (rest looked up from reference TRBV28 and TRBJ2-7): DVKVTQSSRYLVKRTGEKVFLECVQDMDHENMFWYRQDPGLGLRLIYFSYDVKMKEKGDIPEGYSVSREKKERFSLILESASTNQTSMYLCASSLDGTAYEQYFGPGTRLTVT.

This clonotype has a handful of counts. J is TRBJ1-3 and V is TRBV19; no reliable D call. This CDR3 region has 15 residues. With 1 base removed from V and 0 bases from J, the gap between germline ends came to 7 bases. Germline CDR1 is LNHDA and CDR2 is SQIVND (reference sequence). This CDR3 reads CASSIARTSGNTIYF. The CDR3 DNA sequence: TGTGCCAGTAGTATAGCCAGGACCTCTGGAAACACCATATATTTT.

This clonotype has a handful of counts. This chain links TRBV20-1 with TRBJ2-5; 13 nucleotides align to TRBD2. The V gene end was trimmed by 0 bases and the J gene end by 5 bases; junction bases not matched to a gene: 12. Germline CDR1 reads DFQATT; CDR2 reads SNEGSKA (reference sequence). The CDR3 spans 18 residues. As DNA, the CDR3 is TGCAGTGCTAGAGATAGTAGTTTGGGACTAGCGGGATTGGAGACCCAGTACTTC. Translation gives CSARDSSLGLAGLETQYF.

The chain couples TRBV28 to TRBJ1-6, with 7 bases identical to TRBD1. The V and J ends lost 7 bases and 6 bases, in that order; junction bases with no gene match: 9. There are 15 residues in the CDR3. Per the germline V gene, CDR1 is MDHEN and CDR2 is SYDVKM. The CDR3 loop reads CASIKPGQINSPLHF. CDR3 sequence (DNA): TGTGCCAGCATAAAGCCGGGACAGATTAATTCACCCCTCCACTTT.

This clonotype was counted a few times. J is TRBJ2-1 and V is TRBV19; 16 bases line up with TRBD2. Per the germline V gene, CDR1 is LNHDA and CDR2 is SQIVND (reference sequence). V lost 4 bases to trimming and J lost 3 bases; unmatched junction nucleotides: 9. The CDR3 totals 19 residues. CDR3: CASSSVSGTSGRVYNEQFF. CDR3 DNA: TGTGCCAGTAGTAGCGTGTCCGGGACTAGCGGGAGGGTCTACAATGAGCAGTTCTTC. Full variable domain (outside the CDR3, taken from reference TRBV19 and TRBJ2-1): DGGITQSPKYLFRKEGQNVTLSCEQNLNHDAMYWYRQDPGQGLRLIYYSQIVNDFQKGDIAEGYSVSREKKESFPLTVTSAQKNPTAFYLCASSSVSGTSGRVYNEQFFGPGTRLTVL.

The chain joins TRBV4-1 to TRBJ1-5, with a weak D call TRBD1 (6 bases). The CDR3 is 16 amino acids. The V gene's germline CDR1 is MGHRA and CDR2 YSYEKL. V was trimmed by 4 bases and J by 1 base, leaving 14 bases between them. In DNA, the CDR3 is TGCGCCAGCAGCCTGTGGGCAGGGGCAAGCAATCAGCCCCAGCATTTT. Residues: CASSLWAGASNQPQHF.

In its sample, this clonotype was seen once. For the CDR3, the DNA is TGTGCCAGCAGTACCGGGACCGGGGATGGCTACACCTTC. Residues: CASSTGTGDGYTF. V and J are TRBV28 and TRBJ1-2, with D tentatively TRBD1 (5 bases). The CDR3 has 13 amino acids. Germline V CDR1 and CDR2: MDHEN, SYDVKM. The germline V and J ends were trimmed by 5 bases and 6 bases, with 13 bases remaining between them.